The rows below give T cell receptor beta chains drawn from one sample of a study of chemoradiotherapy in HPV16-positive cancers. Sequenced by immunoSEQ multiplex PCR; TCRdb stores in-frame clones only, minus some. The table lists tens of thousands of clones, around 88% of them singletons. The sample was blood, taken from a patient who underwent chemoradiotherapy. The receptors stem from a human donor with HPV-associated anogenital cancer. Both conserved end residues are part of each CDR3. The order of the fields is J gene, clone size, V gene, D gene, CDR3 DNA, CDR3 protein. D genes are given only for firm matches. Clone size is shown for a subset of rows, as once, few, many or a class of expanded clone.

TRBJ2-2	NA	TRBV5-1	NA	TGCGCCAGCAGCTTGAGGTCTCAGGTAACCGCCGGGGAGCTGTTTTTT	CASSLRSQVTAGELFF
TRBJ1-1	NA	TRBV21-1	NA	TGTGCCAGCAGCAAAGCGCGCGGGACTGAAGCTTTCTTT	CASSKARGTEAFF
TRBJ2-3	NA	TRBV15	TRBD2	TGTGCCACCAGCAGGCGGGGGAGCACAGATACGCAGTATTTT	CATSRRGSTDTQYF
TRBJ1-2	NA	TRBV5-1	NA	TGCGCCAGCAGCTTGGTGTCCCACTATGGCTACACCTTC	CASSLVSHYGYTF
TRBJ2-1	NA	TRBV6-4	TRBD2	TGTGCCAGCAGTGCAGGACTAGCGGGAGTCGATGAGCAGTTCTTC	CASSAGLAGVDEQFF
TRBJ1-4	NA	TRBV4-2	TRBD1	TGTGCCAGCAGCCAGGACAGGGTGTTTGAAAAACTGTTTTTT	CASSQDRVFEKLFF
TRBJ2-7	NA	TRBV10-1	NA	TGCGCCAGCGGGACGGGCTACGAGCAGTACTTC	CASGTGYEQYF
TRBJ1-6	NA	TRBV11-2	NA	TGTGCCAGCAGCTTACAGGCCGATAATTCACCCCTCCACTTT	CASSLQADNSPLHF
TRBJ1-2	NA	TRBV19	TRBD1	TGTGCCACCGAGGGGGCTTCGCTCAACTATGGCTACACCTTC	CATEGASLNYGYTF
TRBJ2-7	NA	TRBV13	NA	TGTGCCAGCAGCCCGGGGCCCTCCTACGAGCAGTACTTC	CASSPGPSYEQYF
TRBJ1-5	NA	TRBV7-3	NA	TGTGCCAGCAGCCTGGGTTTTGGTAGCAATCAGCCCCAGCATTTT	CASSLGFGSNQPQHF
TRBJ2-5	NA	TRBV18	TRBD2	TGTGCCAGCTCACCACCGAAAAGCGGGGGCCCGCCCTTCCAAGAGACCCAGTACTTC	CASSPPKSGGPPFQETQYF
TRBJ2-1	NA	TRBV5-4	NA	TGTGCCAGCAGCTTGGGGACAGCCTCAGTCAATGAGCAGTTCTTC	CASSLGTASVNEQFF
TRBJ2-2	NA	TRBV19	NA	TGTGCCAGTAGTACACGGGGCGGGGAGCTGTTTTTT	CASSTRGGELFF
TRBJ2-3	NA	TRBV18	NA	TGTGCCAGCTCACCACAGGGAACCACAGATACGCAGTATTTT	CASSPQGTTDTQYF
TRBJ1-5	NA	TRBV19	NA	TGTGCCAGTAAAATTGGCAATCAGCCCCAGCATTTT	CASKIGNQPQHF
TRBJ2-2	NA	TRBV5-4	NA	TGTGCCAGCAGCTCGGAAAAAGCAGGACCCGGGGAGCTGTTTTTT	CASSSEKAGPGELFF
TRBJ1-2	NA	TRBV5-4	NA	TGTGCCAGCAGCTTGGACGGTACTAACTATGGCTACACCTTC	CASSLDGTNYGYTF
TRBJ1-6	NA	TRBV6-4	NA	TGTGCCAGCAGGACCTGGCACACGGGGTGGAGCTCCTATAATTCACCCCTCCACTTT	CASRTWHTGWSSYNSPLHF
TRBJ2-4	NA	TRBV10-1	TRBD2	TGCGCCAGCAGTGAGGTCCCCTCTAGCGGGTCAAACATTCAGTACTTC	CASSEVPSSGSNIQYF
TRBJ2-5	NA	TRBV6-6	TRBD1	TGTGCCAGCAGTTACTCGTGGGACAGGGAGAAGACCCAGTACTTC	CASSYSWDREKTQYF
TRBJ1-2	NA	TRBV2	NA	TGTGCCAGCTGTAGATTACCCACCTTGGGCGGCTACACCTTC	CASCRLPTLGGYTF
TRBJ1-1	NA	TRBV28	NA	TGTGCCAGCAGTTCCGCGAAGTTGGGTCGCCCTGAAGCTTTCTTT	CASSSAKLGRPEAFF
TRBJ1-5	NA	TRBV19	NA	TGTGCCAGTAACCTGGGGAACGGCCCTAATCAGCCCCAGCATTTT	CASNLGNGPNQPQHF
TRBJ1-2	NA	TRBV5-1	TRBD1	TGCGCCAGCAGCTCCGGTGGACAGGGGAATCTTAACTATGGCTACACCTTC	CASSSGGQGNLNYGYTF
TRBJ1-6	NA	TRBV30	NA	TGTGCCTGGAGTCCGGACAGCTCCTATAATTCACCCCTCCACTTT	CAWSPDSSYNSPLHF
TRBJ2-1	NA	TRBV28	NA	TGTGCCAGCAGTTTATATTCTCGCACCCTCTACAATGAGCAGTTCTTC	CASSLYSRTLYNEQFF
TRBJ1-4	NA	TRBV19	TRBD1	TGTGCCAGTAGCCCCGGCCGACAGGGAATAGGTGAAAAACTGTTTTTT	CASSPGRQGIGEKLFF
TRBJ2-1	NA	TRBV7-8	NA	TGTGCCGTCGCAACCCGGGGCATTGAAAATGAGCAGTTCTTC	CAVATRGIENEQFF
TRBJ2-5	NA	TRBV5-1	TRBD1	TGCGCCAGTAGACCGGGACAGGGTCTAGAGACCCAGTACTTC	CASRPGQGLETQYF
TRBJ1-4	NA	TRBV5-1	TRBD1	TGCGCCAGCAGCTGGGGGACAGGTGCTAATGAAAAACTGTTTTTT	CASSWGTGANEKLFF
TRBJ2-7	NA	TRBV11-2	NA	TGTGCCAGCAGCTTACCAGGGCACCACGAGCAGTACTTC	CASSLPGHHEQYF
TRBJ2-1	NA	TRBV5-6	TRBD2	TGTGCCAGCAGCTTCGGACTAGCGGGCTCCTACAATGAGCAGTTCTTC	CASSFGLAGSYNEQFF
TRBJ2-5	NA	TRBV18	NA	TGTGCCAGCTCACCACAAGAGACCCAGTACTTC	CASSPQETQYF
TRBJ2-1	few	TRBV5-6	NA	TGTGCCAGCAGCTTGTATGCTAATGAGCAGTTCTTC	CASSLYANEQFF
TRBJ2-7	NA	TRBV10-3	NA	TGTGCCATCAGTGAGTCGAGCAGCGAGCAGTACTTC	CAISESSSEQYF
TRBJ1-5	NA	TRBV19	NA	TGTGCCAGTAGTATAAACAGGGCGGTCACTAGCAATCAGCCCCAGCATTTT	CASSINRAVTSNQPQHF
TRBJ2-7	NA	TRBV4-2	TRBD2	TGTGCCAGCAGCCAAGAGGGGGGGACTAGCAGCTACGAGCAGTACTTC	CASSQEGGTSSYEQYF
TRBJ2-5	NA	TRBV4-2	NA	TGTGCCAGCAGCCAAGGGGGCCCTGTCCAAGAGACCCAGTACTTC	CASSQGGPVQETQYF
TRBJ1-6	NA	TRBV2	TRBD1	TGTGCCAGCAGTGAAAACAGGGGGCGTTCACCCCTCCACTTT	CASSENRGRSPLHF
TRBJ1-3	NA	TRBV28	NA	TGTGCCAGCAGCTTGGGAGGGGGGCAAAGAAACACCATATATTTT	CASSLGGGQRNTIYF
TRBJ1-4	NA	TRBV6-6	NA	TGTGCCAGCAGTTACGAGTTGCTGGGGGGAAAACTGTTTTTT	CASSYELLGGKLFF
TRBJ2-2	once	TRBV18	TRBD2	TGTGCCAGCTCACCACCCCGGACTAGCGGGACCTACACCGGGGAGCTGTTTTTT	CASSPPRTSGTYTGELFF
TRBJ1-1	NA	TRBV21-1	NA	TGTGCCAGCAGCAAAGCTACCGGGGGGACGAACACTGAAGCTTTCTTT	CASSKATGGTNTEAFF
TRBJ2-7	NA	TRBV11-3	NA	TGTGCCAGCAGCTTAGGGGCAGGCTACGAGCAGTACTTC	CASSLGAGYEQYF
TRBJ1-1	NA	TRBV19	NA	TGTGCCAGTAGTACGTTGGCGGGGCTAGAAGCTTTCTTT	CASSTLAGLEAFF
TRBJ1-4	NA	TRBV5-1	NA	TGCGCCAGCAGCTTGGGTGATCTGGACCAGGGGGAAAAACTGTTTTTT	CASSLGDLDQGEKLFF